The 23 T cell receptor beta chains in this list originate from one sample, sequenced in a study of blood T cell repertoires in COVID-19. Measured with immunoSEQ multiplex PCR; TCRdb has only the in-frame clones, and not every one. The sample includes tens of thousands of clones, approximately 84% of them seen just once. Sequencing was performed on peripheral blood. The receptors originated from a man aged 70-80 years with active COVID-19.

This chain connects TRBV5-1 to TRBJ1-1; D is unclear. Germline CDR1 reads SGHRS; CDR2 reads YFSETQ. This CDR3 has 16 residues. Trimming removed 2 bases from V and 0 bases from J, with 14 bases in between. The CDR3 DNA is TGCGCCAGCAGCTTAGAGGGTCGGACGATGAACACTGAAGCTTTCTTT. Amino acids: CASSLEGRTMNTEAFF.

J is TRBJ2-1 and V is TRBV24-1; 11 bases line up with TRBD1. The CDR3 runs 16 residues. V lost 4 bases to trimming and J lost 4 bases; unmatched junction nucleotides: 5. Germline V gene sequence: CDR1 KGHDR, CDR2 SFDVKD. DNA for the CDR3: TGTGCCACCAGTGACCCCGGACAGGGGGCATACAATGAGCAGTTCTTC. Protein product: CATSDPGQGAYNEQFF.

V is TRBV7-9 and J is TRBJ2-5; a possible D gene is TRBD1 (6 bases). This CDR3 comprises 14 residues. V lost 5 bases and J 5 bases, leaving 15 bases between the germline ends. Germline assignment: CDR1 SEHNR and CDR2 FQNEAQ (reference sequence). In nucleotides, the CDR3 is TGTGCCAGCAGCACGTCACAGGGTCAGGAGACCCAGTACTTC. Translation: CASSTSQGQETQYF.

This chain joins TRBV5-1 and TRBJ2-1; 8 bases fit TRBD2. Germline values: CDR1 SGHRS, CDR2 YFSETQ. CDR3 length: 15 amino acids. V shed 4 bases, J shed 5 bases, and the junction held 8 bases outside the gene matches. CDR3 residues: CASSENSGANNEQFF. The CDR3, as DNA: TGCGCCAGCAGCGAGAATAGCGGGGCCAACAATGAGCAGTTCTTC.

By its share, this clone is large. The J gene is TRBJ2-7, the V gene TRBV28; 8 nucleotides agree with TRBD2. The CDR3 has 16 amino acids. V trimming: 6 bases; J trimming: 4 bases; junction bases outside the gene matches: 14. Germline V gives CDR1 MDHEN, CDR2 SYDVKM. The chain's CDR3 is CASSESGASGLYEQYF. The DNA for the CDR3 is TGTGCCAGCAGCGAGTCCGGGGCTAGCGGGTTGTACGAGCAGTACTTC.

CDR3 sequence (DNA): TGTGCCAGCTCACCGACAGATACCCGTATCGAGCAGTACTTC. This codes for CASSPTDTRIEQYF. The V call is TRBV18, the J call TRBJ2-7, with D tentatively TRBD1 (5 bases). Germline CDR1 KGHSH, CDR2 LQKENI. The CDR3 is 14 residues long. The V end lost 3 bases, the J end lost 6 bases, and 15 bases lay between the germline ends.

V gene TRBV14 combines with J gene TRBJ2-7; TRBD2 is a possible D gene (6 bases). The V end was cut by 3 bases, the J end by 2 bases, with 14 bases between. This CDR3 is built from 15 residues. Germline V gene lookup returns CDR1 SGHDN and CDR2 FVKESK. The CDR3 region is CASSQFSGFTYEQYF. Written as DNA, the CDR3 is TGTGCCAGCAGCCAGTTTAGCGGTTTTACCTACGAGCAGTACTTC.

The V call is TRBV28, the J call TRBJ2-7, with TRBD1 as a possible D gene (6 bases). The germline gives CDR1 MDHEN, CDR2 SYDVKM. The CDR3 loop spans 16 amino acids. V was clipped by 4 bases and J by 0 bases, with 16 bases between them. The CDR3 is CASSSLRGGSSYEQYF. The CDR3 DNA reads TGTGCCAGCAGTTCCCTCCGAGGGGGAAGCTCCTACGAGCAGTACTTC.

CDR3 in DNA: TGTGCCAGCAACGCGGACTCCTACAATGAGCAGTTCTTC. Translation: CASNADSYNEQFF. The V gene is TRBV7-2, the J gene TRBJ2-1; D not certain. Germline lookup yields CDR1 SGHTA and CDR2 FQGNSA. There are 13 residues in the CDR3. The ends were cut back, 7 bases at V and 0 bases at J, with 7 bases in the middle.

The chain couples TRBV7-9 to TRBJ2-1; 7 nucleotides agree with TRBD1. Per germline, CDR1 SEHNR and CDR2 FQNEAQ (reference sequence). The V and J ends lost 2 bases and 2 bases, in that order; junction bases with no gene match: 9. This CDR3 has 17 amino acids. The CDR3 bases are TGTGCCAGCAGCTTACTCGACCCCGGGACAGCCTACAATGAGCAGTTCTTC. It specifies CASSLLDPGTAYNEQFF. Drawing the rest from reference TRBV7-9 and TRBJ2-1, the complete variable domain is DTGVSQNPRHKITKRGQNVTFRCDPISEHNRLYWYRQTLGQGPEFLTYFQNEAQLEKSRLLSDRFSAERPKGSFSTLEIQRTEQGDSAMYLCASSLLDPGTAYNEQFFGPGTRLTVL.

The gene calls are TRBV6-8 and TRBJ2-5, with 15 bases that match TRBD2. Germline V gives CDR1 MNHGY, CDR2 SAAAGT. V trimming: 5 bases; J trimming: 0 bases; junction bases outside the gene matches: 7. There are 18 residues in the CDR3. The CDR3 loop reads CASSPGLAGGRYQETQYF. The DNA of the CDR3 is TGTGCCAGCAGTCCCGGACTAGCGGGAGGGCGGTACCAAGAGACCCAGTACTTC.

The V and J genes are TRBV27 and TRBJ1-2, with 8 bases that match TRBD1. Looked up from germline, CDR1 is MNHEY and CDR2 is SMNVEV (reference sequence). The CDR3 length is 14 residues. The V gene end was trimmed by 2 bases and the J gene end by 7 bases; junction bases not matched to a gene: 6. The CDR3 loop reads CASSLGSGGFGYTF. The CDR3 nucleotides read TGTGCCAGCAGTTTAGGGTCAGGGGGCTTTGGCTACACCTTC.

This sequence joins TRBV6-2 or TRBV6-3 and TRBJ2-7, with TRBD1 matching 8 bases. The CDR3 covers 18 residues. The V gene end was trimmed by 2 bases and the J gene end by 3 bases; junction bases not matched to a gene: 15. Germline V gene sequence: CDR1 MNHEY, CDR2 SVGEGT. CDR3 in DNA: TGTGCCAGCAGTTACGAGACAGGGGACCTACCGTATGACTACGAGCAGTACTTC. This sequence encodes CASSYETGDLPYDYEQYF.

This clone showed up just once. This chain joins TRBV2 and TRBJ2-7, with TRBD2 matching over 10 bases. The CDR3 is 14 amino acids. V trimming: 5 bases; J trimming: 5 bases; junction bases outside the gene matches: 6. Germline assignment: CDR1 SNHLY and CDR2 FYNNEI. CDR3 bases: TGTGCCAGCAGTCTAGCGGGAGTTATCCACGAGCAGTACTTC. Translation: CASSLAGVIHEQYF.

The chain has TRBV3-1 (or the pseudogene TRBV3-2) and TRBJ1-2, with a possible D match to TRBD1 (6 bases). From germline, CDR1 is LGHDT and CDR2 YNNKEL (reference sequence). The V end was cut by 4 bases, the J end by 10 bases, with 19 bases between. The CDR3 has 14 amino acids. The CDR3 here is CASSPVGQTTLYTF. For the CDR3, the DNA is TGTGCCAGCAGCCCCGTCGGACAGACGACGCTCTACACCTTC.

CDR3 sequence reads: CASSRGGEGATYEQYF. In DNA, the CDR3 is TGCGCCAGCAGCCGAGGTGGAGAGGGGGCCACCTACGAGCAGTACTTC. The gene calls are TRBV4-1 and TRBJ2-7; 7 bases are shared with TRBD1. After removal of 4 bases from V and 2 bases from J, the junction contained 11 bases not matched to a gene. The CDR3 runs to 16 residues. Germline V gene lookup returns CDR1 MGHRA and CDR2 YSYEKL.

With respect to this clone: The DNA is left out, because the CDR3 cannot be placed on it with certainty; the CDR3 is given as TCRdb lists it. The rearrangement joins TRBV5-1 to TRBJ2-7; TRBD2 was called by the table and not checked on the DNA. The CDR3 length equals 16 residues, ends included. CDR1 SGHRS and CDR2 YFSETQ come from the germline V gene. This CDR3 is CASSFAPASSSYEQYF.

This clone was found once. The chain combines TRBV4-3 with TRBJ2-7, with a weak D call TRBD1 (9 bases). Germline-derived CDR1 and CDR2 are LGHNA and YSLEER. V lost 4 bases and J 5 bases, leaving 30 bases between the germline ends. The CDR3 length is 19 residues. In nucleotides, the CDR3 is TGCGCCAGCAGCCGAGAGACAGGGGGGGTAGCGGGATCGGGTAACGAGCAGTACTTC. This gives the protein CASSRETGGVAGSGNEQYF.

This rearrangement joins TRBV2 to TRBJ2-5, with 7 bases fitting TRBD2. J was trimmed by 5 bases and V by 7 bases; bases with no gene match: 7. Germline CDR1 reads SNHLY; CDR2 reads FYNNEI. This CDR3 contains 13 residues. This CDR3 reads CASIGRDGETQYF. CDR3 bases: TGTGCCAGCATAGGGAGGGATGGGGAGACCCAGTACTTC.

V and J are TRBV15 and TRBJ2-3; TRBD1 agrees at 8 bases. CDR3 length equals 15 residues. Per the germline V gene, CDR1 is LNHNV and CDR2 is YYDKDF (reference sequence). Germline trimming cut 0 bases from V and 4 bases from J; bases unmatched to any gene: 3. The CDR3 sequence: CATSRDGQGADTQYF. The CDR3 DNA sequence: TGTGCCACCAGCAGAGACGGACAGGGTGCAGATACGCAGTATTTT.

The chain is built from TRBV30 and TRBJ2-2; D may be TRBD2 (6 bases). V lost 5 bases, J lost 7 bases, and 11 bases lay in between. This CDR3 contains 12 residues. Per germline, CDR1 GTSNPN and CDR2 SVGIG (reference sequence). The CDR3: CAWRESDGELFF. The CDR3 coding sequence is TGTGCCTGGCGGGAGTCCGACGGGGAGCTGTTTTTT.

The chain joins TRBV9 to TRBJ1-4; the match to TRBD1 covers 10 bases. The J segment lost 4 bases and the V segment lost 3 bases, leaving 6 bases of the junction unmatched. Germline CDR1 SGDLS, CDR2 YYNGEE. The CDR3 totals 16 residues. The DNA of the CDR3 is TGTGCCAGCAGCGGCCGACAGGGGGCGTTTAATGAAAAACTGTTTTTT. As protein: CASSGRQGAFNEKLFF.

The CDR3 protein is CAGGGRNSPLHF. The CDR3 bases are TGTGCCGGAGGGGGCAGAAATTCACCCCTCCACTTT. This chain connects TRBV6-5 to TRBJ1-6, with 7 bases lining up with TRBD1. The CDR3 is made up of 12 amino acids. Germline V gives CDR1 MNHEY, CDR2 SVGAGI. With V trimmed by 11 bases and J by 7 bases, 5 bases remained unmatched.